This entry lists 15 T cell receptor beta chains sequenced from one sample in a study of CD8+CD57+ T cells in acquired aplastic anemia. Genomic DNA constituted the template upon which TCR beta VDJ and CDR3 profiling was performed. One entry per CDR3 protein, called by TCRdb with MiXCR from the reads. The sample contains some 280,000 distinct CDR3 sequences, about 56% of which appear only once. The source material was sorted CD4+, CD8+, or CD8+CD57+ T cells (not recorded which) from PBMCs. Receptors originate from a human donor with severe aplastic anemia or a healthy control (not recorded which).

This clonotype was counted many times. The genes are TRBV12-3 or TRBV12-4 and TRBJ2-1, with D possibly matching TRBD1 (7 bases). The CDR3 is made up of 15 amino acids. The ends were cut back, 2 bases at V and 0 bases at J, with 8 bases in the middle. The CDR3 loop is CASSLQGGSYNEQFF. DNA for the CDR3: TGTGCCAGCAGTTTACAGGGGGGCTCCTACAATGAGCAGTTCTTC.

There are a few counts of this clonotype. V gene TRBV10-3 combines with J gene TRBJ2-5; TRBD2 might be the D (5 bases). Germline-derived CDR1 and CDR2 are ENHRY and SYGVKD. The CDR3 length is 12 residues. V lost 6 bases, J lost 5 bases, and 10 bases lay in between. CDR3 coding DNA: TGTGCCATCAGGGGTGGGAGTGAGACCCAGTACTTC. This gives the protein CAIRGGSETQYF.

The V gene is TRBV14, the J gene TRBJ2-7; 8 nucleotides match TRBD2. J was trimmed by 10 bases and V by 5 bases; bases with no gene match: 7. Germline CDR1 reads SGHDN; CDR2 reads FVKESK. The CDR3 is made up of 12 amino acids. CDR3 residues: CASSSRGGHQYF. DNA of the CDR3: TGTGCCAGCAGCTCCCGGGGGGGGCACCAGTACTTC.

This chain connects TRBV25-1 to TRBJ1-2, with 10 positions matching TRBD1. The length of the CDR3 is 14 residues. Germline loops: CDR1 MGHDK, CDR2 SYGVNS. Trimming took 4 bases from V and 8 from J; bases not matched to a gene: 7. CDR3 sequence: CASSGSGQGHGYTF. The CDR3 DNA follows: TGTGCCAGCAGTGGATCGGGACAGGGGCACGGCTACACCTTC.

The sample holds many counts of this clonotype. The chain uses TRBV6-5 and TRBJ1-1, with D possibly being TRBD1 (5 bases). The CDR3 runs 14 residues. Germline V CDR1 and CDR2: MNHEY, SVGAGI. V shed 1 base and J shed 6 bases, with 12 bases lying between them. The CDR3 DNA follows: TGTGCCAGCAGTTACTATCAGGGTGAGCCTGAAGCTTTCTTT. This encodes CASSYYQGEPEAFF.

The chain is built from TRBV2 and TRBJ2-3, with 9 bases fitting TRBD2. The junction had 16 bases not matched to a gene; V was cut back by 6 bases and J by 0 bases. There are 19 residues in the CDR3. Germline CDR1 is SNHLY and CDR2 is FYNNEI. CDR3 in DNA: TGTGCCAGCAGCCTACGGCGGCGTAGCGGGGGAGGTAGCACAGATACGCAGTATTTT. Its protein product is CASSLRRRSGGGSTDTQYF.

This chain connects TRBV2 to TRBJ1-2, with a weak D call TRBD1 (6 bases). The V end was cut by 10 bases, the J end by 1 base, with 13 bases between. This CDR3 contains 13 residues. CDR1 and CDR2 from the germline V gene are SNHLY and FYNNEI. The DNA of the CDR3 is TGTGCCACCGGGAGGGGGAATAACTATGGCTACACCTTC. It translates to CATGRGNNYGYTF. The entire variable domain, with the rest obtained from reference TRBV2 and TRBJ1-2, is as follows: EPEVTQTPSHQVTQMGQEVILRCVPISNHLYFYWYRQILGQKVEFLVSFYNNEISEKSEIFDDQFSVERPDGSNFTLKIRSTKLEDSAMYFCATGRGNNYGYTFGSGTRLTVV.

The rearrangement joins TRBV7-6 to TRBJ2-7; 8 bases fit TRBD1. Germline V gene data show CDR1 as SGHVS and CDR2 as FNYEAQ. The V and J ends lost 5 bases and 2 bases, in that order; junction bases with no gene match: 8. The CDR3 is 15 residues long. The CDR3 nucleotides are TGTGCCAGCAGCACGACCCCGGACAGGGCCTACGAGCAGTACTTC. Translating gives CASSTTPDRAYEQYF.

The genes are TRBV10-3 and TRBJ1-4; no clear D. V dropped 3 bases and J dropped 13 bases, with 15 bases sitting between them. This CDR3 is 13 amino acids long. In germline, CDR1 is ENHRY, CDR2 SYGVKD. The CDR3 DNA follows: TGTGCCATCAGTGAAACGGGTATTGAGACACTGTTTTTT. Translation gives CAISETGIETLFF.

CDR3 amino acids: CASSLGLAGVGPYF. CDR3 in DNA: TGTGCCAGCAGCTTGGGACTAGCGGGAGTCGGGCCGTACTTC. This chain uses TRBV3-1 with TRBJ2-7; 14 bases are shared with TRBD2. The germline V gene encodes CDR1 LGHDT and CDR2 YNNKEL (reference sequence). This CDR3 contains 14 residues. The V and J ends lost 5 bases and 12 bases, in that order; junction bases with no gene match: 9.

This clonotype was seen only a few times. The chain uses TRBV2 and TRBJ2-3; TRBD2 might be the D (7 bases). CDR3 length: 14 residues. The V end lost 7 bases, the J end lost 14 bases, and 25 bases lay between the germline ends. Per the germline V gene, CDR1 is SNHLY and CDR2 is FYNNEI. The CDR3 DNA is TGTGCCAGCAATGGTGGGGGGGCGGGGGTAAAGGTGTATTTT. It translates to CASNGGGAGVKVYF. Looking up the rest from reference TRBV2 and TRBJ2-3 gives the full variable domain: EPEVTQTPSHQVTQMGQEVILRCVPISNHLYFYWYRQILGQKVEFLVSFYNNEISEKSEIFDDQFSVERPDGSNFTLKIRSTKLEDSAMYFCASNGGGAGVKVYFGPGTRLTVL.

This clonotype has at least ten counts. The chain is built from TRBV10-3 and TRBJ2-7; 8 bases line up with TRBD1. Germline-derived CDR1 and CDR2 are ENHRY and SYGVKD. This CDR3 comprises 14 residues. J was trimmed by 0 bases and V by 10 bases; bases with no gene match: 8. Written as DNA, the CDR3 is TGTGCCACCGAAGACAGGGGACTCTCCTACGAGCAGTACTTC. This codes for CATEDRGLSYEQYF.

The chain has TRBV19 and TRBJ2-7; D unclear. Germline assignment: CDR1 LNHDA and CDR2 SQIVND (reference sequence). V lost 5 bases, J lost 2 bases, and 16 bases lay in between. This CDR3 spans 15 amino acids. In DNA form, the CDR3 reads TGTGCCAGTAGTCCCTCGGCAGGTGGGGCCTACGAGCAGTACTTC. The encoded protein is CASSPSAGGAYEQYF.

The chain joins TRBV2 to TRBJ2-7; 7 nucleotides match TRBD1. The V gene's germline CDR1 is SNHLY and CDR2 FYNNEI. J lost 4 bases, V lost 10 bases, and 4 bases had no gene match. The CDR3 loop spans 11 amino acids. In nucleotides, the CDR3 is TGTGCCACGCACAGGGGATACGAGCAGTACTTC. It translates to CATHRGYEQYF.

This clonotype was detected ten times or more. The genes are TRBV5-5 and TRBJ2-7, with TRBD2 as a possible D gene (6 bases). V shed 0 bases and J shed 7 bases, with 17 bases lying between them. This CDR3 contains 15 residues. Per the germline V gene, CDR1 is SGHKS and CDR2 is YYEKEE (reference sequence). The CDR3 here is CASSLGLREVEEQYF. In nucleotides, the CDR3 is TGTGCCAGCAGCTTGGGGCTCAGGGAGGTAGAAGAGCAGTACTTC.